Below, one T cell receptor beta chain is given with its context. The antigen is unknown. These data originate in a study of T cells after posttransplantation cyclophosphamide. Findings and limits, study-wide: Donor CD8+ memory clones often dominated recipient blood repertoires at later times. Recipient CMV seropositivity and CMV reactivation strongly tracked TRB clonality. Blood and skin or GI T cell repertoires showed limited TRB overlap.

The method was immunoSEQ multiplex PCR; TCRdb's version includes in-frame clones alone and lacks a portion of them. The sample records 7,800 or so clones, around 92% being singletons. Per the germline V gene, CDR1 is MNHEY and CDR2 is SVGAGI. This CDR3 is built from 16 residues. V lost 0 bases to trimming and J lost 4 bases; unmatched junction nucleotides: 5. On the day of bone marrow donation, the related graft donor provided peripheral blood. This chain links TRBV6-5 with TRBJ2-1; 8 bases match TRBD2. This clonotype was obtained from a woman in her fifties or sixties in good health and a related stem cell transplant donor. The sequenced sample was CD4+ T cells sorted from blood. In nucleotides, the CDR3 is TGTGCCAGCAGTTACTCCCGGGAGGGGGGGTACAATGAGCAGTTCTTC. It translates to CASSYSREGGYNEQFF.